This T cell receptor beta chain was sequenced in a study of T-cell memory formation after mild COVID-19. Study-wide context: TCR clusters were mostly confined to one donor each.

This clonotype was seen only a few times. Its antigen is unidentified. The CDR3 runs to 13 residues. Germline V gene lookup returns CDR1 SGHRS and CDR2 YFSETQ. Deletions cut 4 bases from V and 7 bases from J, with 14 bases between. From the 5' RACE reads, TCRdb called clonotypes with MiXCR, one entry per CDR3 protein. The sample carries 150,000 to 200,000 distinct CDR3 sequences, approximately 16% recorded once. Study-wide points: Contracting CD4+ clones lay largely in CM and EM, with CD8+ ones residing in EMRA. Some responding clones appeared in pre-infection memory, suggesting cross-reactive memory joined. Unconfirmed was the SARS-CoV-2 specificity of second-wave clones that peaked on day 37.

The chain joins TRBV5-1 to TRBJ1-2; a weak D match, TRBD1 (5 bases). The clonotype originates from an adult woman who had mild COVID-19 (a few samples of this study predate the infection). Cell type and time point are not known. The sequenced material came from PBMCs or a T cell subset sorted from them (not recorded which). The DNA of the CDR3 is TGCGCCAGCAGCCCCAGGAGGGACGCTGGCTACACCTTC. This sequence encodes CASSPRRDAGYTF.